The clone carrying this T cell receptor (beta chain) was counted ten times or more. The antigen remains undetermined. V was pared by 1 base and J by 4 bases, with 16 bases between. The CDR3 has 16 residues. This specimen belongs to a study of read filtering for tumor transcriptome and immune sequencing. Findings and caveats of the study: The sorted CD138-negative fraction was a mixed bone marrow immune population, not purified T cells.

Molecular barcoded adaptors covering alpha/delta and beta/gamma chains were used on about 0.4 ug RNA. TCRdb processed the reads anew with MiXCR; each CDR3 protein has one entry. The sample includes tens of thousands of distinct CDR3 sequences, less than 20% of them seen just once. At the time of active disease, bone marrow was collected from every patient. J is TRBJ1-2 and V is TRBV12-3 or TRBV12-4, with TRBD1 as a possible D gene (5 bases). The sequence was obtained from a donor at least 40 years old with multiple myeloma. Sample: a population of CD138-negative cells sorted from bone marrow. The CDR3 protein is CASSLDRQGETYGYTF. Here the CDR3 DNA reads TGTGCCAGCAGTTTAGATCGGCAGGGAGAAACCTATGGCTACACCTTC.